The 29 T cell receptor beta chains in this list originate from one sample, sequenced in a study of regulatory and conventional T cells in RAG deficiency (dated by TCRdb to 2016 to 2017). To prepare the library, the immunoSEQ multiplex PCR assay was applied. The table comes from immuneACCESS by way of TCRdb, which keeps in-frame sequences with V and J called. Part of the clones is missing from these tables; in studies checked, under half for an unresolved V gene and the rest for unknown reasons. Present in this sample are roughly 10,000 clones, 90% to 95% of which were seen just once. The ten largest make up roughly 1.4% of the sample. Before genomic DNA extraction, conventional CD4+ T cells were isolated from blood as CD25-low CD127-high cells. The specimen was CD4+ effector T cells sorted from blood. These receptors originate from a human donor with RAG deficiency presenting as severe combined immunodeficiency.

V is TRBV4-3 and J is TRBJ2-1; a possible D gene is TRBD2 (6 bases). The CDR3 runs to 13 residues. Germline values: CDR1 LGHNA, CDR2 YSLEER. Trimming removed 0 bases from V and 12 bases from J, with 12 bases in between. As DNA, the CDR3 is TGCGCCAGCAGCCAAGATGGAGGGACGGGGCAGTTCTTC. Amino acid sequence: CASSQDGGTGQFF.

This clone was seen a few times. This sequence joins TRBV4-1 and TRBJ2-7; possibly TRBD1 for D (6 bases). Germline V gene sequence: CDR1 MGHRA, CDR2 YSYEKL. CDR3 length equals 18 residues. V dropped 0 bases and J dropped 2 bases, with 20 bases sitting between them. The CDR3 DNA is TGCGCCAGCAGCCAAGATCTTCGAACCGGGACAACCACCTACGAGCAGTACTTC. Residues: CASSQDLRTGTTTYEQYF.

This clone came up once. V and J are TRBV7-6 and TRBJ2-2; 8 bases line up with TRBD1. V was clipped by 0 bases and J by 1 base; unmatched bases: 4. The CDR3 is made up of 17 amino acids. CDR1 and CDR2 from the germline V gene are SGHVS and FNYEAQ. The CDR3 loop is CASSLAPGQVNTGELFF. In DNA, the CDR3 is TGTGCCAGCAGCTTAGCTCCGGGACAGGTGAACACCGGGGAGCTGTTTTTT.

The count of this clone is one. The rearrangement uses TRBV20-1 and TRBJ2-7; weak D call: TRBD1 (5 bases). The germline V and J ends were trimmed by 6 bases and 2 bases, with 8 bases remaining between them. The CDR3 is made up of 11 amino acids. In germline, CDR1 is DFQATT, CDR2 SNEGSKA (reference sequence). For the CDR3, the DNA is TGCAGTGCAGGACAAACCTACGAGCAGTACTTC. This sequence encodes CSAGQTYEQYF.

This chain connects TRBV29-1 to TRBJ2-2, with 8 bases lining up with TRBD1. The germline V gene has CDR1 SQVTM and CDR2 ANQGSEA. The CDR3 runs to 14 residues. V was clipped by 4 bases and J by 5 bases; unmatched bases: 6. CDR3 in amino acids: CSVGARGPTGELFF. CDR3 in DNA: TGCAGCGTTGGGGCCAGGGGGCCAACCGGGGAGCTGTTTTTT.

The genes are TRBV5-8 and TRBJ2-5; 8 bases line up with TRBD2. Germline CDR1 reads SGHTS; CDR2 reads YDEGEE. Trimming at V came to 4 bases and at J to 3 bases, leaving 8 bases not matched to a gene. The CDR3 consists of 15 residues. CDR3 region: CASSPGGFGEETQYF. DNA of the CDR3: TGTGCCAGCAGCCCGGGGGGGTTTGGGGAAGAGACCCAGTACTTC.

The CDR3 sequence: CAIKGNSNTGELFF. CDR3 bases: TGTGCCATCAAGGGAAATTCGAACACCGGGGAGCTGTTTTTT. The chain employs TRBV10-3 and TRBJ2-2; D not certain. In germline, CDR1 is ENHRY, CDR2 SYGVKD. The V gene lost 7 bases and the J gene lost 0 bases, with 9 bases spanning the gap. The CDR3 totals 14 residues.

This clone was found once. The CDR3 DNA reads as TGTGCCAGCAGCTACCGGGACAGGGGCACAGATACGCAGTATTTT. This gives the protein CASSYRDRGTDTQYF. V gene TRBV7-8 combines with J gene TRBJ2-3, with 9 bases lining up with TRBD1. The J segment lost 1 base and the V segment lost 4 bases, leaving 3 bases of the junction unmatched. The germline V gene encodes CDR1 SGHVS and CDR2 FQNEAQ. The CDR3 extends over 15 amino acids.

This clone was found once. The rearrangement links TRBV19 to TRBJ1-2; no clear D gene. Between the trimmed V and J ends, which lost 1 base and 0 bases, there was a span of 6 bases. In germline, CDR1 is LNHDA, CDR2 SQIVND (reference sequence). CDR3 length: 14 amino acids. The CDR3 DNA sequence: TGTGCCAGTAGTATAGTAACAGCTAACTATGGCTACACCTTC. Amino acids: CASSIVTANYGYTF.

This clone showed up just once. At one of its ends the junction is not consistent with the germline gene, which may arise from a read error. This rearrangement joins TRBV2 to TRBJ2-7, with D perhaps matching TRBD2 (7 bases). The germline V gene has CDR1 SNHLY and CDR2 FYNNEI. The CDR3 sequence is 12 residues long. As DNA, the CDR3 is TGTGCGAGCAGTAGGGGGGGAAACGAGCAGTACTTC. Protein: CASSRGGNEQYF.

This clone was seen only once. V usage is TRBV6-1 and J usage is TRBJ1-1; D is undetermined. Germline V gene sequence: CDR1 MNHNS, CDR2 SASEGT. The CDR3 totals 12 residues. V was trimmed by 1 base and J by 0 bases, leaving 0 bases between them. DNA for the CDR3: TGTGCCAGCAGTGAAGTGAACACTGAAGCTTTCTTT. As protein: CASSEVNTEAFF.

J is TRBJ2-3 and V is TRBV20-1; D is ambiguous. The germline gives CDR1 DFQATT, CDR2 SNEGSKA (reference sequence). CDR3 length: 11 amino acids. V lost 7 bases and J lost 1, with 6 bases in between. This CDR3 is CSEWGTDTQYF. The CDR3 region has the DNA TGCAGTGAGTGGGGCACAGATACGCAGTATTTT.

The chain joins TRBV7-2 to TRBJ2-4, with D perhaps matching TRBD2 (6 bases). V was cut by 5 bases and J by 9 bases, with 14 bases left in between. From germline, CDR1 is SGHTA and CDR2 FQGNSA. The CDR3 contains 13 residues. CDR3 sequence: CASSPWRVGIQYF. CDR3 bases: TGTGCCAGCAGCCCCTGGAGGGTGGGCATTCAGTACTTC.

This chain connects TRBV10-3 to TRBJ2-1, with TRBD1 as a possible D gene (6 bases). CDR1 ENHRY and CDR2 SYGVKD come from the germline V gene. V lost 5 bases and J 9 bases, leaving 11 bases between the germline ends. The CDR3 length is 12 residues. DNA of the CDR3: TGTGCCATCAGTACTACAGGGATTGAGCAGTTCTTC. It translates to CAISTTGIEQFF.

V and J are TRBV29-1 and TRBJ2-3, with D perhaps assigned TRBD1 or TRBD2 (5 bases each). V lost 7 bases and J lost 2, with 13 bases in between. The CDR3 is 13 amino acids. The V gene's germline CDR1 is SQVTM and CDR2 ANQGSEA. The CDR3 sequence is CSAWDGTTDTQYF. In DNA, the CDR3 is TGCAGCGCCTGGGACGGAACCACAGATACGCAGTATTTT.

This chain uses TRBV30 with TRBJ1-2, with a weak D call TRBD1 (5 bases). This CDR3 has 14 amino acids. Germline CDR1 is GTSNPN and CDR2 is SVGIG (reference sequence). Trimming removed 0 bases from V and 8 bases from J, with 16 bases in between. CDR3 in amino acids: CAWSVPGGLGGYTF. CDR3 sequence (DNA): TGTGCCTGGAGTGTGCCCGGGGGATTGGGCGGCTACACCTTC.

The chain couples TRBV10-1 to TRBJ2-2; no firm D call. Trimming pared 5 bases from V and 4 bases from J, leaving 8 bases between. Germline V gives CDR1 WNHNN, CDR2 SYGVQD (reference sequence). The CDR3 runs 13 residues. CDR3 protein: CASSSRPTGELFF. The CDR3 nucleotides read TGCGCCAGCAGTTCCAGGCCCACCGGGGAGCTGTTTTTT.

This chain links TRBV10-1 with TRBJ1-2; D remains ambiguous. Deletions cut 8 bases from V and 4 bases from J, with 8 bases between. CDR1 is WNHNN and CDR2 is SYGVQD in the germline V gene (reference sequence). The CDR3 length is 11 residues. DNA of the CDR3: TGCGCCAGCTCCGACGGCTATGGCTACACCTTC. Its translation: CASSDGYGYTF.

The count of this clone is one. The chain employs TRBV5-1 and TRBJ2-7; D assignment may be TRBD1 or TRBD2 (5 bases each). The CDR3 loop spans 14 amino acids. Germline CDR1 and CDR2: SGHRS and YFSETQ. Trimming pared 4 bases from V and 3 bases from J, leaving 14 bases between. The CDR3 nucleotides are TGCGCCAGCAGCCCCGGGACGGTGATCTACGAGCAGTACTTC. It is translated as CASSPGTVIYEQYF. The full variable domain, in which reference TRBV5-1 and TRBJ2-7 provide the parts outside the CDR3, is KAGVTQTPRYLIKTRGQQVTLSCSPISGHRSVSWYQQTPGQGLQFLFEYFSETQRNKGNFPGRFSGRQFSNSRSEMNVSTLELGDSALYLCASSPGTVIYEQYFGPGTRLTVT.

V is TRBV6-6 and J is TRBJ2-5; TRBD2 might be the D (6 bases). The CDR3 runs to 16 residues. The V and J ends lost 5 bases and 2 bases respectively, with 18 bases between them. Germline V gene lookup returns CDR1 MNHNY and CDR2 SVGAGI (reference sequence). In DNA form, the CDR3 reads TGTGCCAGCAGTCATACCCAGCGCGGGATACAAGAGACCCAGTACTTC. Amino acids: CASSHTQRGIQETQYF.

The V gene is TRBV10-3, the J gene TRBJ2-7, with 9 bases that match TRBD1. The V and J ends lost 7 bases and 3 bases, in that order; junction bases with no gene match: 7. This CDR3 comprises 14 residues. In germline, CDR1 is ENHRY, CDR2 SYGVKD. For the CDR3, the DNA is TGTGCCATCAAATCACAGGGGGCCCACTACGAGCAGTACTTC. It encodes CAIKSQGAHYEQYF.

This clone appeared a single time. This chain connects TRBV28 to TRBJ1-2, with unresolved D. This CDR3 has 15 residues. Germline CDR1 reads MDHEN; CDR2 reads SYDVKM. The V end was cut by 4 bases, the J end by 5 bases, with 17 bases between. DNA for the CDR3: TGTGCCAGCAGTTACCCCCACCCGGGGAATTATGGCTACACCTTC. It codes for CASSYPHPGNYGYTF.

The rearrangement uses TRBV5-1 and TRBJ2-1, with 8 bases lining up with TRBD1. CDR3 size: 14 residues. Unmatched junction bases numbered 7, after V lost 4 bases and J lost 7 bases. Germline V gene lookup returns CDR1 SGHRS and CDR2 YFSETQ. This CDR3 is CASSPQRQGNEQFF. The CDR3 DNA follows: TGCGCCAGCAGCCCCCAACGACAGGGGAATGAGCAGTTCTTC.

This clone has only one observation. The chain combines TRBV7-2 with TRBJ2-1, with TRBD2 matching over 9 bases. The germline V gene has CDR1 SGHTA and CDR2 FQGNSA. Losses at the gene ends were 11 bases for V and 9 bases for J; bases not matched to a gene: 8. There are 12 residues in the CDR3. Here the CDR3 DNA reads TGTGCCCTTAGCGGGAGATGGGGTGAGCAGTTCTTC. Amino acids: CALSGRWGEQFF. Full variable domain (rest looked up from reference TRBV7-2 and TRBJ2-1): GAGVSQSPSNKVTEKGKDVELRCDPISGHTALYWYRQSLGQGLEFLIYFQGNSAPDKSGLPSDRFSAERTGGSVSTLTIQRTQQEDSAVYLCALSGRWGEQFFGPGTRLTVL.

The CDR3 protein is CASSLFGGLTGYTF. DNA for the CDR3: TGTGCCAGCAGTTTATTTGGAGGATTAACGGGCTACACCTTC. V usage is TRBV27 and J usage is TRBJ1-2; the D is unclear. The CDR3 totals 14 residues. Per germline, CDR1 MNHEY and CDR2 SMNVEV (reference sequence). Trimming shortened V by 1 base and J by 8 bases, and 14 bases separated the two germline ends.

The chain has TRBV5-5 and TRBJ2-7; D is perhaps TRBD1 or TRBD2 (5 bases each). This CDR3 contains 14 residues. CDR1 SGHKS and CDR2 YYEKEE come from the germline V gene (reference sequence). Trimming removed 1 base from V and 7 bases from J, with 15 bases in between. CDR3: CASSLTTPWGEQYF. CDR3 nucleotides: TGTGCCAGCAGCTTGACCACGCCCTGGGGGGAGCAGTACTTC.

This chain joins TRBV5-1 and TRBJ1-1; D not certain. CDR1 is SGHRS and CDR2 is YFSETQ in the germline V gene. Trimming removed 7 bases at V and 1 base at J, with 14 bases between. The CDR3 has 14 residues. The CDR3 DNA reads TGCGCCAGCGCTAGAACCGGTGAGAACACTGAAGCTTTCTTT. It specifies CASARTGENTEAFF.

The CDR3 reads CASSPGTVSNQPQHF. The DNA of the CDR3 is TGTGCCAGCAGCCCCGGGACGGTTTCCAATCAGCCCCAGCATTTT. V usage is TRBV7-2 and J usage is TRBJ1-5; maybe TRBD1 (5 bases). The CDR3 has 15 residues. V gave up 5 bases and J gave up 3 bases, with 14 bases separating them. CDR1 SGHTA and CDR2 FQGNSA come from the germline V gene.

The rearrangement joins TRBV7-3 to TRBJ2-2; D remains unclear. Per the germline V gene, CDR1 is SGHTA and CDR2 is FQGTGA. The V end lost 0 bases, the J end lost 6 bases, and 8 bases lay between the germline ends. The CDR3 loop spans 14 amino acids. In nucleotides, the CDR3 is TGTGCCAGCAGCTTAACGGGAATAGCCGGGGAGCTGTTTTTT. Translating gives CASSLTGIAGELFF. Filled out from reference TRBV7-3 and TRBJ2-2, the complete variable domain reads GAGVSQTPSNKVTEKGKYVELRCDPISGHTALYWYRQSLGQGPEFLIYFQGTGAADDSGLPNDRFFAVRPEGSVSTLKIQRTERGDSAVYLCASSLTGIAGELFFGEGSRLTVL.